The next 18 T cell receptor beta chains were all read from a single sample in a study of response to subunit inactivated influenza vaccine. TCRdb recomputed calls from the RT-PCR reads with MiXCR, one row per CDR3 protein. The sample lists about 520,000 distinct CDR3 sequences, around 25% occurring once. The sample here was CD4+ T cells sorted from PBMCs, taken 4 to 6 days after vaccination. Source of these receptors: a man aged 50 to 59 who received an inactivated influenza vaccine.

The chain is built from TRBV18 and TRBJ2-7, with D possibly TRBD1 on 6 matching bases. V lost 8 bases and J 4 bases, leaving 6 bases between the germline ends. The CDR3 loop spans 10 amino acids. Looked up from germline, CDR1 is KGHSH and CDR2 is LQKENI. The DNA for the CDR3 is TGTGCCAGCGGACAGTACGAGCAGTACTTC. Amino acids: CASGQYEQYF.

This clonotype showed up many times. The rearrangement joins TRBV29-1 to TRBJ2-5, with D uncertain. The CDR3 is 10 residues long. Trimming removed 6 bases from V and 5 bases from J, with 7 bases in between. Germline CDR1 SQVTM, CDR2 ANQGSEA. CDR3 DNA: TGCAGCGTCCCTTCGGAGACCCAGTACTTC. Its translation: CSVPSETQYF.

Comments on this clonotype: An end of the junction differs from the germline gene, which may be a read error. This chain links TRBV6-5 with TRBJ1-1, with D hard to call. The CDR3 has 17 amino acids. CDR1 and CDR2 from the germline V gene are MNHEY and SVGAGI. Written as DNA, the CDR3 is TGTGCCAGCAGTTACTCGACCAACCTCCGGGCCAACACTGAAGCTCTCTTT. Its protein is CASSYSTNLRANTEALF.

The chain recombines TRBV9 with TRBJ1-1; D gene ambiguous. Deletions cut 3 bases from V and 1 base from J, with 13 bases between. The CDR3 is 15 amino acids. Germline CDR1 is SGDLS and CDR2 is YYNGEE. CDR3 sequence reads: CASSANIGGNTEAFF. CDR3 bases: TGTGCCAGCAGCGCGAACATCGGAGGGAACACTGAAGCTTTCTTT.

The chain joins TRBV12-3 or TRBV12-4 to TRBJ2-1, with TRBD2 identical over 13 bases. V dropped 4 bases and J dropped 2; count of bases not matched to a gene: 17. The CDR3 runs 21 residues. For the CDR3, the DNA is TGTGCCAGCAGTTCGTCCCTCGGACTAGCGGGAGTAGGTGAAACCTACAATGAGCAGTTCTTC. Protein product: CASSSSLGLAGVGETYNEQFF.

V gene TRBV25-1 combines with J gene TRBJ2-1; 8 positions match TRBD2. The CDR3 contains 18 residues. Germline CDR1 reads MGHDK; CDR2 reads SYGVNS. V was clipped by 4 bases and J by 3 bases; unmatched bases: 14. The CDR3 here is CASSGGVPGRAGYNEQFF. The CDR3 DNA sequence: TGTGCCAGCAGTGGAGGTGTCCCCGGGAGGGCGGGCTACAATGAGCAGTTCTTC.

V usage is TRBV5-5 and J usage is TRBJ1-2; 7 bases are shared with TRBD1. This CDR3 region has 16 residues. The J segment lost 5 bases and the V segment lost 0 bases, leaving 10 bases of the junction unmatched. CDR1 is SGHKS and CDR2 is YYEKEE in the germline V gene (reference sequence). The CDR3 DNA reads TGTGCCAGCAGCTTGGCCTCAACAGGGGTGGGTTATGGCTACACCTTC. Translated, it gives CASSLASTGVGYGYTF.

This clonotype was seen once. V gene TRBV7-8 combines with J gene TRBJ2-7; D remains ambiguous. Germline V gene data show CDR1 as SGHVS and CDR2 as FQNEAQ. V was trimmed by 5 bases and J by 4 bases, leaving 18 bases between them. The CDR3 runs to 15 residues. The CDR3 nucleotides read TGTGCCAGCAGCCCCCGTCGGGCGAGCCTATACGAGCAGTACTTC. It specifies CASSPRRASLYEQYF.

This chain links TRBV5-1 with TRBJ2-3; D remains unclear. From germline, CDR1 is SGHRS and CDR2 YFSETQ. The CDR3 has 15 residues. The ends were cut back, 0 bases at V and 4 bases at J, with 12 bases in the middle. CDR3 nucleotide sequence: TGCGCCAGCAGCTTGGATCTAGTTGGGTCAGATACGCAGTATTTT. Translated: CASSLDLVGSDTQYF.

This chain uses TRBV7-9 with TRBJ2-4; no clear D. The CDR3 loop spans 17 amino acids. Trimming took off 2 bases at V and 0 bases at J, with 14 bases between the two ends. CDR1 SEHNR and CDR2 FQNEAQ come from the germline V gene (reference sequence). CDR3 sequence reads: CASSLSKGLLAKNIQYF. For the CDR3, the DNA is TGTGCCAGCAGCTTATCGAAGGGATTACTAGCCAAAAACATTCAGTACTTC. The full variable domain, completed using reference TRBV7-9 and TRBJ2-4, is DTGVSQNPRHKITKRGQNVTFRCDPISEHNRLYWYRQTLGQGPEFLTYFQNEAQLEKSRLLSDRFSAERPKGSFSTLEIQRTEQGDSAMYLCASSLSKGLLAKNIQYFGAGTRLSVL.

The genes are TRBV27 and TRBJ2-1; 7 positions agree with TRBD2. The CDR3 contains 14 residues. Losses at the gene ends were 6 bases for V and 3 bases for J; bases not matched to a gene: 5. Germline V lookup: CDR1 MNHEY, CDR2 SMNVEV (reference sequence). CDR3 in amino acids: CASRPSGNYNEQFF. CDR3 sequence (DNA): TGTGCCAGCAGACCTAGCGGAAACTACAATGAGCAGTTCTTC.

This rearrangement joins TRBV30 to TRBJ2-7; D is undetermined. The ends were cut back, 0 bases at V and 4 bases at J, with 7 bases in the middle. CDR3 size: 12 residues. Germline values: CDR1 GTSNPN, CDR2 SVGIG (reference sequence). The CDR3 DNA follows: TGTGCCTGGAGTGTCGCGAGGTACGAGCAGTACTTC. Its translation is CAWSVARYEQYF. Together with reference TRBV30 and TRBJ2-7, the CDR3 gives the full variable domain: SQTIHQWPATLVQPVGSPLSLECTVEGTSNPNLYWYRQAAGRGLQLLFYSVGIGQISSEVPQNLSASRPQDRQFILSSKKLLLSDSGFYLCAWSVARYEQYFGPGTRLTVT.

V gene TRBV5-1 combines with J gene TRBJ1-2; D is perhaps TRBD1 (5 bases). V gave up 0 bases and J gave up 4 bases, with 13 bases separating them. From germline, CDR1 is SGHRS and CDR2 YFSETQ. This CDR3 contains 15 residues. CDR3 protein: CASSLGGQGVYGYTF. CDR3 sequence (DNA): TGCGCCAGCAGCTTGGGGGGCCAGGGAGTCTATGGCTACACCTTC.

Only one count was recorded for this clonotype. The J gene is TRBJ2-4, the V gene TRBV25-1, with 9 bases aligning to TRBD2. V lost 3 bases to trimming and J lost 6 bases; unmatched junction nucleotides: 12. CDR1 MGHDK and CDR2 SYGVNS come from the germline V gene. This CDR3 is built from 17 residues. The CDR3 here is CASSDSDRAGGGNIQYF. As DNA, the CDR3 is TGTGCCAGCAGTGATTCCGATAGGGCGGGAGGGGGAAACATTCAGTACTTC.

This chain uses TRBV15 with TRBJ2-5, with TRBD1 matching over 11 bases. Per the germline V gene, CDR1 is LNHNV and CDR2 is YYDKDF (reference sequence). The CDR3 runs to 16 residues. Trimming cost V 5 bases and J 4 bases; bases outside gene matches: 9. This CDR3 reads CATSGRGQGAGETQYF. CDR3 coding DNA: TGTGCCACCAGCGGCAGAGGACAGGGGGCGGGAGAGACCCAGTACTTC.

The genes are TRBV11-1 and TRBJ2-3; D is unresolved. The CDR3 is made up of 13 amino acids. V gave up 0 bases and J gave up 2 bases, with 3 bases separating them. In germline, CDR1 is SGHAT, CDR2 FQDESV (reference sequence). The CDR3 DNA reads TGTGCCAGCAGCTTAGCCGTCACAGATACGCAGTATTTT. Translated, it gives CASSLAVTDTQYF.

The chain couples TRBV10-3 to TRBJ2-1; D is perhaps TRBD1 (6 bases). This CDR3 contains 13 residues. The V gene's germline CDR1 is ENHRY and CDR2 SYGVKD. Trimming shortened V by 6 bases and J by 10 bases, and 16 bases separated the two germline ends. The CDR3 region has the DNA TGTGCCATCAGGCAAAGTGACAGGTACGAGCAGTTCTTC. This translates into CAIRQSDRYEQFF.

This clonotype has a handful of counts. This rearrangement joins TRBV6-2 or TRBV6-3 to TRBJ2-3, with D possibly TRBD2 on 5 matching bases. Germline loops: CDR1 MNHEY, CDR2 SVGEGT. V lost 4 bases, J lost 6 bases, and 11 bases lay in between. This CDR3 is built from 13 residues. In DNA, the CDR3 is TGTGCCAGCAGTTTCAGCGGTATCGATACGCAGTATTTT. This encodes CASSFSGIDTQYF.